The clone carrying this T cell receptor (beta chain) was seen once. Antigen unknown. Amplifying from RNA transcripts, the study obtained TCR beta CDR3 regions. First-round RT-PCR relied on HTBI primers, and a second-round multiplex PCR came next. One entry per CDR3 protein, called by TCRdb with MiXCR from the multiplex PCR reads. Of hundreds of thousands of distinct CDR3 sequences in the sample, roughly 41% were seen once. This record comes from a study of Graves' ophthalmopathy and Graves' hyperthyroidism. Study results and limitations: Most expanded thyroid clonotypes above 0.001 frequency also appeared in blood. In predicting ophthalmopathy progression, the model reached nearly 71% sensitivity and 72.22% specificity.

Germline loops: CDR1 SGHTA, CDR2 FQGTGA. The germline V and J ends were trimmed by 3 bases and 7 bases, with 9 bases remaining between them. This CDR3 region has 13 residues. This receptor was taken from an adult man with Graves' ophthalmopathy. This chain links TRBV7-3 with TRBJ2-2; D ambiguous. The sequenced sample was peripheral blood. The CDR3 protein is CASSFGPGGELFF. DNA for the CDR3: TGTGCCAGCAGCTTCGGCCCTGGCGGGGAGCTGTTTTTT.